This T cell receptor (beta chain) was profiled in a study of naive and memory T cell subsets. Per germline, CDR1 SGHTA and CDR2 FQGTGA. The ends were cut back, 5 bases at V and 9 bases at J, with 14 bases in the middle. There are 13 residues in the CDR3. Two oligonucleotides, mixed equimolar, formed the beta constant-region primer covering TRBC1 and TRBC2. The ligated cDNA underwent four PCR rounds using SP2 and nested alpha and beta constant-region primers. TCRdb reanalysed the UMI-ligation and nested PCR reads using MiXCR and keeps one entry per CDR3 protein. Here the sample spans about 120,000 distinct CDR3 sequences, around a third being singletons. This clonotype was observed many times.

The chain is built from TRBV7-3 and TRBJ2-1, with D perhaps given as TRBD1 or TRBD2 (5 bases each). The receptor was isolated from a human donor in good health. The sample consisted of central memory CD4+ T cells from blood. The CDR3 is CASSPERDVEQFF. CDR3 sequence (DNA): TGTGCCAGCAGCCCCGAACGGGACGTTGAGCAGTTCTTC. The whole variable domain, filled in from reference TRBV7-3 and TRBJ2-1, reads GAGVSQTPSNKVTEKGKYVELRCDPISGHTALYWYRQSLGQGPEFLIYFQGTGAADDSGLPNDRFFAVRPEGSVSTLKIQRTERGDSAVYLCASSPERDVEQFFGPGTRLTVL.